The sequence of this TCR beta chain was determined in a study of blood T cell repertoires in COVID-19. Across the whole study: T cells, B-cell-depleted T cells, or PBMCs supplied cDNA or gDNA.

After removal of 2 bases from V and 4 bases from J, the junction contained 6 bases not matched to a gene. The CDR3 is 15 amino acids. In germline, CDR1 is MNHEY, CDR2 SVGAGI. Original processing methods: Reference gene primer amplification in the assay estimated nucleated cell counts. Libraries were prepared by immunoSEQ multiplex PCR; TCRdb keeps only in-frame clonotypes and omits some of them. V, J and clone size are those of that table, while D and trimming were read from the DNA. Among roughly 260,000 clones listed, roughly nine tenths were seen once. This TCR derives from a man aged 55 to 70 who had recovered from COVID-19. The V and J genes are TRBV6-5 and TRBJ2-7, with 9 nucleotides matching TRBD1. Sequenced material: peripheral blood. CDR3 nucleotides: TGTGCCAGCAGTTACGGACAGGGGAAAGGTTACGAGCAGTACTTC. Amino acid sequence: CASSYGQGKGYEQYF.